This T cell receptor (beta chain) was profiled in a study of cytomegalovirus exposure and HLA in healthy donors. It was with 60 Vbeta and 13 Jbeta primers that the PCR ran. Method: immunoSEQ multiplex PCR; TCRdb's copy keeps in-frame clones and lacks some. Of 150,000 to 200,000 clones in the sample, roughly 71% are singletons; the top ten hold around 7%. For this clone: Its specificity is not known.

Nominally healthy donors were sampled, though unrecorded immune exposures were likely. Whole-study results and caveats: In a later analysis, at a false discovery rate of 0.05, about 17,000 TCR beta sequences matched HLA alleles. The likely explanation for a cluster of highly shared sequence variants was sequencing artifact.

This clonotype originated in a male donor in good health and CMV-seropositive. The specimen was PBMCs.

The CDR3 DNA reads TGTGCCAGCAGCCAGGAGAGGGGACAGGGTATCGACGAGCAGTACTTC. Translating gives CASSQERGQGIDEQYF. The J gene is TRBJ2-7, the V gene TRBV14; 9 bases fit TRBD1. The CDR3 has 16 amino acids. V shed 3 bases and J 5 bases; nucleotides not matched to a gene: 11. The germline V gene encodes CDR1 SGHDN and CDR2 FVKESK.